The clone carrying this T cell receptor (beta chain) turned up a few times. Its matching antigen is unknown. The source of the sample is a study of T cells after yellow fever vaccination. In making TCR cDNA, 5'RACE template switching added a universal primer site and UMIs to it. Using its own MiXCR run on the 5' RACE reads, TCRdb lists one record per CDR3 protein. The data hold around 340,000 distinct CDR3 sequences, with under 15% observed a single time. Germline V gene data show CDR1 as KGHSH and CDR2 as LQKENI. The CDR3 runs 16 residues. V lost 1 base and J lost 1, with 11 bases in between. Points from the study as a whole: A large majority of primary-vaccination clones showed up again after the booster (about 97% CD4, approximately 90% CD8). Of the clonotypes, a small share occurred in both CD4 and CD8 compartments.

The gene calls are TRBV18 and TRBJ1-5; D possibly corresponds to TRBD1 (6 bases). The sequencing here drew on CD4+ T cells sorted from PBMCs, taken 15 days after the yellow fever booster vaccination. The receptor was isolated from a man aged 18 to 30 who received the YFV17D yellow fever vaccine. The CDR3: CASSPRGGGSNQPQHF. In DNA, the CDR3 is TGTGCCAGCTCACCACGGGGAGGGGGAAGCAATCAGCCCCAGCATTTT.